The 14 T cell receptor beta chains reported below all come from one sample, sequenced in a study of beta chain features in type 1 diabetes. Points from the study as a whole: Shorter TCRB CDR3s, moderately but significantly so, marked every one of the four CD4+ subsets in Type 1 diabetes patients.

For these receptors, no antigen is known. What was sequenced were expressed TCRB transcripts, since all of the isolated RNA had been reverse transcribed. Some clones are missing from TCRdb's copy, which holds only in-frame ones; the method was immunoSEQ multiplex PCR. The sample has roughly 400,000 clones; around 10% are singletons. The sequencing input was central memory CD4+ T cells from blood. These receptors came from a man in his thirties or forties with type 1 diabetes.

There are a few counts of this clone. The J gene is TRBJ1-5, the V gene TRBV28; D uncertain. The V end lost 4 bases, the J end lost 5 bases, and 12 bases lay between the germline ends. CDR1 and CDR2 from the germline V gene are MDHEN and SYDVKM. This CDR3 region has 14 residues. The CDR3 region is CASSSSEGYQPQHF. In DNA form, the CDR3 reads TGTGCCAGCAGTTCGTCCGAAGGGTATCAGCCCCAGCATTTT.

This clone has more than one count but fewer than ten. At the DNA level, this CDR3 is encoded by other sequences in the same sample as well. The genes are TRBV6-5 and TRBJ1-2; D is perhaps TRBD1 (5 bases). Trimming removed 0 bases at V and 8 bases at J, with 13 bases between. The CDR3 spans 14 residues. Germline CDR1 reads MNHEY; CDR2 reads SVGAGI. The CDR3 region is CASSYSGTEGGYTF. The CDR3 nucleotides read TGTGCCAGCAGTTACTCCGGGACCGAGGGGGGCTACACCTTC.

The chain has TRBV19 and TRBJ1-3; D is unclear. V lost 8 bases and J lost 0, with 14 bases in between. This CDR3 spans 15 amino acids. CDR1 and CDR2 (germline): LNHDA, SQIVND (reference sequence). The chain's CDR3 is CASADRPTSGNTIYF. The CDR3 bases are TGTGCCAGTGCTGATAGGCCAACCTCTGGAAACACCATATATTTT.

The sample holds a few counts of this clone. This CDR3 reads CASSPTGRTGRNTEAFF. The CDR3 DNA follows: TGTGCCAGCAGCCCGACCGGTCGGACAGGGCGGAACACTGAAGCTTTCTTT. This chain links TRBV5-4 with TRBJ1-1; 8 bases line up with TRBD1. With 4 bases clipped from V and 1 base from J, the junction kept 12 bases outside the gene matches. This CDR3 contains 17 residues. Germline V gene lookup returns CDR1 SGHNT and CDR2 YYREEE (reference sequence).

This clone was seen a handful of times. The rearrangement joins TRBV27 to TRBJ1-1; 8 bases match TRBD1. Germline CDR1 is MNHEY and CDR2 is SMNVEV (reference sequence). Trimming took 6 bases from V and 0 from J; bases not matched to a gene: 9. The CDR3 runs to 16 residues. The CDR3 loop reads CASRGGQGTMNTEAFF. Here the CDR3 DNA reads TGTGCCAGCAGGGGTGGACAGGGAACCATGAACACTGAAGCTTTCTTT.

This clone was seen more than once but under ten times. V and J are TRBV11-2 and TRBJ2-5; tentatively, D is TRBD1 or TRBD2 (5 bases each). The ends were cut back, 1 base at V and 6 bases at J, with 9 bases in the middle. CDR3 length equals 13 residues. The germline CDR1 and CDR2 sequences are SGHAT and FQNNGV. The CDR3 loop reads CASSLGGYQTQYF. As DNA, the CDR3 is TGTGCCAGCAGCTTAGGGGGGTACCAGACCCAGTACTTC.

There are a few counts of this clone. V and J are TRBV2 and TRBJ1-4; D call uncertain. The germline V gene encodes CDR1 SNHLY and CDR2 FYNNEI. V was cut by 4 bases and J by 4 bases, with 10 bases left in between. This CDR3 spans 14 amino acids. The CDR3 loop reads CASSVEGSNEKLFF. DNA of the CDR3: TGTGCCAGCAGTGTGGAAGGAAGTAATGAAAAACTGTTTTTT.

This clone was seen more than once but under ten times. DNA of the CDR3: TGTGCCAGCAGCTTGGGGACAGGAAAGGATCAGCCCCAGCATTTT. This sequence encodes CASSLGTGKDQPQHF. V gene TRBV7-8 combines with J gene TRBJ1-5; the match to TRBD1 covers 8 bases. Germline lookup yields CDR1 SGHVS and CDR2 FQNEAQ. V lost 3 bases, J lost 5 bases, and 6 bases stayed unmatched. CDR3 length: 15 residues.

The V and J genes are TRBV5-1 and TRBJ1-3; D unclear. This CDR3 region has 16 residues. V lost 0 bases and J 0 bases, leaving 10 bases between the germline ends. Germline V gives CDR1 SGHRS, CDR2 YFSETQ. The CDR3 sequence is CASSLVAGYSGNTIYF. The CDR3 bases are TGCGCCAGCAGCTTGGTAGCGGGGTACTCTGGAAACACCATATATTTT.

This clone was observed a few times. The chain joins TRBV18 to TRBJ1-1, with unresolved D. Trimming left V 3 bases short and J 2 bases short, with 7 bases between. The CDR3 covers 13 residues. Germline V gene lookup returns CDR1 KGHSH and CDR2 LQKENI. CDR3 DNA: TGTGCCAGCTCACCTCTTTTCAACACTGAAGCTTTCTTT. Residues: CASSPLFNTEAFF.

This clone appeared a few times. The rearrangement uses TRBV7-6 and TRBJ2-7, with D possibly being TRBD2 (7 bases). CDR1 is SGHVS, CDR2 FNYEAQ, per germline. The ends were cut back, 2 bases at V and 4 bases at J, with 18 bases in the middle. CDR3 length equals 16 residues. DNA of the CDR3: TGTGCCAGCAGCTTAAGGGGGGGGCCGATAGGATACGAGCAGTACTTC. Protein product: CASSLRGGPIGYEQYF.

This clone was seen only a few times. The genes are TRBV28 and TRBJ1-2, with a weak D call TRBD1 (6 bases). V shed 3 bases and J shed 8 bases, with 16 bases lying between them. This CDR3 comprises 14 residues. Germline CDR1 is MDHEN and CDR2 is SYDVKM. The CDR3 sequence is CASSFARGGIGYTF. As DNA, the CDR3 is TGTGCCAGCAGTTTTGCCAGGGGCGGGATCGGCTACACCTTC.

At least ten counts were recorded for this clone. This sequence joins TRBV2 and TRBJ2-7; 8 bases match TRBD1. From germline, CDR1 is SNHLY and CDR2 FYNNEI. V shed 7 bases, J shed 3 bases, and the junction held 5 bases outside the gene matches. The CDR3 spans 13 residues. CDR3 loop: CASKWDRLYEQYF. The CDR3 coding sequence is TGTGCCAGCAAATGGGACAGGCTCTACGAGCAGTACTTC. The full variable domain, rest sourced from reference TRBV2 and TRBJ2-7, is EPEVTQTPSHQVTQMGQEVILRCVPISNHLYFYWYRQILGQKVEFLVSFYNNEISEKSEIFDDQFSVERPDGSNFTLKIRSTKLEDSAMYFCASKWDRLYEQYFGPGTRLTVT.

This clone appeared a few times. This rearrangement joins TRBV7-2 to TRBJ2-7, with 10 bases aligning to TRBD2. V was clipped by 5 bases and J by 2 bases; unmatched bases: 12. CDR1 SGHTA and CDR2 FQGNSA come from the germline V gene. This CDR3 is 17 amino acids long. The CDR3 protein is CASSRGVAGGSPYEQYF. The CDR3 DNA sequence: TGTGCCAGCAGCCGGGGGGTAGCGGGAGGAAGCCCCTACGAGCAGTACTTC.